This paragraph covers one T cell receptor (beta chain) sequence. This record belongs to a study of blood T cell repertoires in COVID-19. Study as a whole: The United States, Italy and Spain supplied acute and convalescent COVID-19 samples.

In the original workflow: Nucleated cell number was recorded as an estimate derived from reference gene primer amplification. The data were produced by immunoSEQ multiplex PCR, yet TCRdb's version contains in-frame clones alone and is incomplete. The DNA was the basis for D and trimming; V, J and clone size are from that table. This table holds about 70,000 clones, around 90% found once. The source material was peripheral blood. The receptor was isolated from a human donor in a cohort sampled during active COVID-19.

The CDR3 region is CASSYEVGNTIYF. Here the CDR3 DNA reads TGTGCCAGCAGTTACGAGGTCGGAAACACCATATATTTT. The rearrangement links TRBV6-2 or TRBV6-3 to TRBJ1-3; D gene unclear. V was pared by 2 bases and J by 4 bases, with 6 bases between. The CDR3 sequence is 13 residues long. Germline V CDR1 and CDR2: MNHEY, SVGEGT.